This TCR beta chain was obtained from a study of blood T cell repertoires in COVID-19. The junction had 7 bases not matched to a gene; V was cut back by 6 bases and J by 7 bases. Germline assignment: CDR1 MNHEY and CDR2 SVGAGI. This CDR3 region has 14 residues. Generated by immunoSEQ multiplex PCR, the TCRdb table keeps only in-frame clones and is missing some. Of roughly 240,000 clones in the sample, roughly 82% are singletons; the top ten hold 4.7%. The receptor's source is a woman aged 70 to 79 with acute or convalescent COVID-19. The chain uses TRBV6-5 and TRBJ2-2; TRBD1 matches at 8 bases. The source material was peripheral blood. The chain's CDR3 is CASSPQGVDGELFF. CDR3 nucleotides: TGTGCCAGCAGCCCACAGGGGGTTGACGGGGAGCTGTTTTTT.